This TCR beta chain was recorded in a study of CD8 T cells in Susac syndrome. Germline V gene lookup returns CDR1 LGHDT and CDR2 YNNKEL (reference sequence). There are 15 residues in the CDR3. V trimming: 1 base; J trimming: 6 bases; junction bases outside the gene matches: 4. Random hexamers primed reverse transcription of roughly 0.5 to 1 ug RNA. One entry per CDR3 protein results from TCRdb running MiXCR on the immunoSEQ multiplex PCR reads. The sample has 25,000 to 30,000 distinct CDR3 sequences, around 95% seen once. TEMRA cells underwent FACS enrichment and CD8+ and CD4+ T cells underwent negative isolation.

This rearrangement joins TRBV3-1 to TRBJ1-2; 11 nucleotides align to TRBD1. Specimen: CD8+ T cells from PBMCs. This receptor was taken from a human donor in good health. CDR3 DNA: TGTGCCAGCAGCCAAGCGGACAGGGGGCAACATGGCTACACCTTC. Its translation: CASSQADRGQHGYTF.